Shown below are 23 T cell receptor beta chains from a single sample sequenced in a study of circulating CD8 cells and anti-PD-1 response in melanoma. Sorting of live CD3+CD8+TCRalphabeta+ cells by PD-1 and/or TIGIT gave four subsets. TCR libraries were prepared from around 15 ng of total RNA with the QIAseq Immune Repertoire TCR panel. TCRdb used MiXCR to reprocess the reads, holding one entry per CDR3 protein. The sample lists 250 to 300 distinct CDR3 sequences; around 8.4% were seen once. The starting material was CD8+ T cells from PBMCs, obtained at baseline or after one month of anti-PD-1 therapy (not recorded which). The receptors were sampled from a human donor with melanoma.

This clonotype is large (0.1 to 1%). The J gene is TRBJ2-1, the V gene TRBV28; D possibly corresponds to TRBD1 (6 bases). This CDR3 contains 14 residues. V was pared by 2 bases and J by 7 bases, with 12 bases between. Germline V gene lookup returns CDR1 MDHEN and CDR2 SYDVKM. The CDR3 DNA follows: TGTGCCAGCAGTTTAGGAGCCACAGGGAATGAGCAGTTCTTC. It encodes CASSLGATGNEQFF.

In this sample, this clonotype is medium-sized (0.01 to 0.1%). The rearrangement uses TRBV20-1 and TRBJ1-1; D is undetermined. Trimming shortened V by 2 bases and J by 0 bases, and 13 bases separated the two germline ends. The CDR3 length is 15 residues. The germline gives CDR1 DFQATT, CDR2 SNEGSKA (reference sequence). In DNA form, the CDR3 reads TGCAGTGCTAGATGGCCGCGCCAGATGAACACTGAAGCTTTCTTT. Amino acids: CSARWPRQMNTEAFF.

This clonotype was detected only a few times. V usage is TRBV7-9 and J usage is TRBJ2-3; D remains unclear. The V gene lost 4 bases and the J gene lost 11 bases, with 10 bases spanning the gap. CDR1 and CDR2 from the germline V gene are SEHNR and FQNEAQ (reference sequence). The CDR3 length is 11 residues. Written as DNA, the CDR3 is TGTGCCAGCAGCTCGACGAGGCTGCAGTATTTT. Translated: CASSSTRLQYF.

This clonotype is categorized as large. This rearrangement joins TRBV7-9 to TRBJ1-2; TRBD1 aligns across 7 bases. CDR1 is SEHNR and CDR2 is FQNEAQ in the germline V gene (reference sequence). The CDR3 covers 13 residues. With V trimmed by 5 bases and J by 2 bases, 2 bases remained unmatched. The CDR3 spells CASSPTGNYGYTF. The CDR3 DNA reads as TGTGCCAGCAGCCCGACAGGGAACTATGGCTACACCTTC.

By its share, this clonotype is medium-sized. The chain carries TRBV20-1 and TRBJ2-1; TRBD2 matches at 8 bases. Germline CDR1 and CDR2: DFQATT and SNEGSKA (reference sequence). V lost 3 bases to trimming and J lost 6 bases; unmatched junction nucleotides: 10. The CDR3 is 15 amino acids. In DNA, the CDR3 is TGCAGTGCTAGGCTTCGGGAGGGCCTAAGCAATGAGCAGTTCTTC. It yields the protein CSARLREGLSNEQFF.

This clonotype is hyperexpanded (1% or more) within its sample. This chain links TRBV2 with TRBJ2-3, with TRBD1 as a possible D gene (5 bases). The CDR3 has 17 residues. V lost 6 bases, J lost 0 bases, and 19 bases lay in between. Germline V gene sequence: CDR1 SNHLY, CDR2 FYNNEI. The CDR3 bases are TGTGCCAGCAGCGCATGGGCGCAGGGCGTAAGCACAGATACGCAGTATTTT. This encodes CASSAWAQGVSTDTQYF.

This clonotype qualifies as large (0.1 to 1%). The genes are TRBV15 and TRBJ2-5, with 8 bases aligning to TRBD1. Germline CDR1 is LNHNV and CDR2 is YYDKDF (reference sequence). The CDR3 totals 14 residues. V lost 4 bases and J lost 3; bases outside the gene matches: 4. DNA for the CDR3: TGTGCCACCAGCACAGGACAGGGAGAAGAGACCCAGTACTTC. Translated: CATSTGQGEETQYF.

The chain couples TRBV12-3 or TRBV12-4 to TRBJ2-1; 9 bases map to TRBD1. The V segment lost 5 bases and the J segment 3 bases; nucleotides outside the gene matches: 5. The CDR3 totals 15 residues. Written as DNA, the CDR3 is TGTGCCAGCAGTCCTACAGGGGGCAACTACAATGAGCAGTTCTTC. As protein: CASSPTGGNYNEQFF.

Turning to this clonotype: With a much larger clone just one base away, this may be a read error. The chain carries TRBV6-6 and TRBJ1-2, with unresolved D. The V end was cut by 2 bases, the J end by 3 bases, with 13 bases between. The CDR3 runs 15 residues. CDR1 MNHNY and CDR2 SVGAGI come from the germline V gene (reference sequence). CDR3 DNA: TGTGCCAGCAGTTACACCAAAGACCCACACTATGGCTACACCTTC. This codes for CASSYTKDPHYGYTF.

This clonotype is judged large. This chain joins TRBV27 and TRBJ2-1, with a tentative D call TRBD2 (6 bases). CDR1 and CDR2 from the germline V gene are MNHEY and SMNVEV (reference sequence). The CDR3 contains 13 residues. Trimming pared 4 bases from V and 6 bases from J, leaving 10 bases between. The CDR3 is CASSSGLSNEQFF. CDR3 coding DNA: TGTGCCAGCAGTTCGGGACTTTCCAATGAGCAGTTCTTC.

This clonotype is medium-sized (0.01 to 0.1%) in the sample. V usage is TRBV29-1 and J usage is TRBJ1-2, with D possibly TRBD1 on 6 matching bases. Per germline, CDR1 SQVTM and CDR2 ANQGSEA. V gave up 1 base and J gave up 0 bases, with 9 bases separating them. This CDR3 is 14 amino acids long. The CDR3 loop is CSVEGTVTNYGYTF. CDR3 DNA: TGCAGCGTTGAAGGGACAGTAACTAACTATGGCTACACCTTC.

The V and J genes are TRBV5-1 and TRBJ2-7, with D hard to call. Germline CDR1 and CDR2: SGHRS and YFSETQ. Trimming took off 0 bases at V and 2 bases at J, with 9 bases between the two ends. The CDR3 runs 14 residues. CDR3 in DNA: TGCGCCAGCAGCTTGGGTCGAGAAACCTACGAGCAGTACTTC. Its protein is CASSLGRETYEQYF. Variable domain in full (rest from reference TRBV5-1 and TRBJ2-7): KAGVTQTPRYLIKTRGQQVTLSCSPISGHRSVSWYQQTPGQGLQFLFEYFSETQRNKGNFPGRFSGRQFSNSRSEMNVSTLELGDSALYLCASSLGRETYEQYFGPGTRLTVT.

This clonotype is judged large. The genes are TRBV27 and TRBJ2-5, with no clear D. Deletions cut 5 bases from V and 2 bases from J, with 9 bases between. CDR1 MNHEY and CDR2 SMNVEV come from the germline V gene (reference sequence). CDR3 length: 13 residues. CDR3 region: CASSRVVQETQYF. CDR3 DNA: TGTGCCAGCAGTCGAGTAGTTCAAGAGACCCAGTACTTC.

By share of the sample, this clonotype is large. The rearrangement joins TRBV19 to TRBJ2-7; 7 bases are shared with TRBD2. V was pared by 1 base and J by 1 base, with 4 bases of the junction left unmatched. Germline lookup yields CDR1 LNHDA and CDR2 SQIVND (reference sequence). This CDR3 region has 15 residues. The DNA of the CDR3 is TGTGCCAGTAGTATAGTGGCTAGCGGTTCCTACGAGCAGTACTTC. It translates to CASSIVASGSYEQYF.

In its sample, this clonotype is large. J is TRBJ2-1 and V is TRBV24-1, with 8 bases lining up with TRBD2. V shed 4 bases and J 4 bases; nucleotides not matched to a gene: 2. CDR1 KGHDR and CDR2 SFDVKD come from the germline V gene. This CDR3 is 14 amino acids long. This chain's CDR3 is CATSESGSYNEQFF. The CDR3 nucleotides are TGTGCCACCAGTGAGAGCGGGAGTTACAATGAGCAGTTCTTC.

This clonotype is medium-sized by share. The chain has TRBV2 and TRBJ2-7, with D possibly being TRBD1 (6 bases). Germline V gene sequence: CDR1 SNHLY, CDR2 FYNNEI. Trimming took off 6 bases at V and 2 bases at J, with 14 bases between the two ends. The CDR3 is made up of 14 amino acids. In nucleotides, the CDR3 is TGTGCCAGCAGCGAATGGACAGCGCCCTACGAGCAGTACTTC. Translated, it gives CASSEWTAPYEQYF. Variable domain in full (rest from reference TRBV2 and TRBJ2-7): EPEVTQTPSHQVTQMGQEVILRCVPISNHLYFYWYRQILGQKVEFLVSFYNNEISEKSEIFDDQFSVERPDGSNFTLKIRSTKLEDSAMYFCASSEWTAPYEQYFGPGTRLTVT.

This clonotype was observed a handful of times. The CDR3, as DNA: TGTGCCAGCAGCACTTCCGGGACGGAACTTCGTGGCTACACCTTC. This sequence encodes CASSTSGTELRGYTF. V is TRBV7-9 and J is TRBJ1-2; the D gene is possibly TRBD1 (5 bases). CDR1 and CDR2 (germline): SEHNR, FQNEAQ (reference sequence). CDR3 length equals 15 residues. The ends were cut back, 5 bases at V and 7 bases at J, with 20 bases in the middle.

Sample share makes this clonotype large. CDR3 DNA sequence: TGTGCCAGCAGTTGGGATGACAATGAGCAGTTCTTC. Its protein is CASSWDDNEQFF. This chain links TRBV2 with TRBJ2-1; the D is unclear. V was trimmed by 5 bases and J by 5 bases, leaving 7 bases between them. In germline, CDR1 is SNHLY, CDR2 FYNNEI. This CDR3 contains 12 residues.

This clonotype is labeled medium-sized. Being one base from a much bigger clone, this may be a read error. The V gene is TRBV20-1, the J gene TRBJ2-4; D is uncertain. The CDR3 is 15 amino acids. Germline CDR1 DFQATT, CDR2 SNEGSKA (reference sequence). The CDR3 is CSAPSLREIVNFQYF. Here the CDR3 DNA reads TGCAGTGCTCCCTCCCTAAGGGAAATAGTAAACTTTCAGTACTTC.

By share of the sample, this clonotype is large (0.1 to 1%). This chain links TRBV2 with TRBJ2-6, with TRBD1 as a possible D gene (6 bases). Per germline, CDR1 SNHLY and CDR2 FYNNEI. The CDR3 spans 19 residues. The ends were cut back, 1 base at V and 0 bases at J, with 16 bases in the middle. The CDR3 bases are TGTGCCAGCAGTGAAGTGCAGGGGCAACTACTCTCTGGGGCCAACGTCCTGACTTTC. Its translation: CASSEVQGQLLSGANVLTF.

As regards this clonotype: Only one base separates this from a far larger clonotype, so it likely reflects a read error. The chain combines TRBV7-8 with TRBJ1-1; D gene ambiguous. Germline values: CDR1 SGHVS, CDR2 FQNEAQ. There are 14 residues in the CDR3. V was cut by 2 bases and J by 10 bases, with 17 bases left in between. The CDR3 loop is CASSLTGRVAGAFF. The CDR3 DNA follows: TGTGCCAGCAGCTTAACCGGGAGGGTTGCTGGAGCTTTCTTT.

By proportion, this clonotype is medium-sized. The rearrangement uses TRBV28 and TRBJ2-7, with D perhaps matching TRBD2 (6 bases). Deletions cut 4 bases from V and 2 bases from J, with 18 bases between. Germline V gives CDR1 MDHEN, CDR2 SYDVKM. The CDR3 contains 16 residues. CDR3 nucleotide sequence: TGTGCCAGCAGTTCCCCCATAGATAGCGGTACCTACGAGCAGTACTTC. This gives the protein CASSSPIDSGTYEQYF.

In its sample, this clonotype is medium-sized (0.01 to 0.1%). This chain joins TRBV20-1 and TRBJ2-1; 10 bases map to TRBD2. V dropped 3 bases and J dropped 4; count of bases not matched to a gene: 3. CDR3 length: 14 residues. The germline V gene encodes CDR1 DFQATT and CDR2 SNEGSKA (reference sequence). The CDR3 bases are TGCAGTGCTAGCCTAGCGGGAGCTTACAATGAGCAGTTCTTC. Translating it yields CSASLAGAYNEQFF.